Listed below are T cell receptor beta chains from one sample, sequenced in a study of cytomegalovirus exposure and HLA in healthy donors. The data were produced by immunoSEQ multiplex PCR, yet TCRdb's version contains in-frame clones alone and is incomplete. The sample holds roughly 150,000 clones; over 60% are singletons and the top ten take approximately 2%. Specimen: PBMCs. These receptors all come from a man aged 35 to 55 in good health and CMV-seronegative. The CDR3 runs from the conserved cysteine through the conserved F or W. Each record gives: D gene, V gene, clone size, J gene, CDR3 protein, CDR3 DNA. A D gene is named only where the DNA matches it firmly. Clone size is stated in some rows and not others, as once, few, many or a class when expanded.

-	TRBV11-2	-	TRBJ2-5	CASSLGVQETQYF	TGTGCCAGCAGCTTAGGAGTTCAAGAGACCCAGTACTTC
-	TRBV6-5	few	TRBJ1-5	CASSYSRQGINQPQHF	TGTGCCAGCAGTTACTCGAGGCAGGGGATCAATCAGCCCCAGCATTTT
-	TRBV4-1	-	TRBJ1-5	CASSQDIVQPQHF	TGCGCCAGCAGCCAAGATATCGTCCAGCCCCAGCATTTT
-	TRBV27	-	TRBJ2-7	CASSFGAPYEQYF	TGTGCCAGCAGTTTTGGGGCCCCCTACGAGCAGTACTTC
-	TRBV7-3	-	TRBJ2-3	CASSTIADYTDTQYF	TGTGCCAGCAGCACCATAGCGGACTACACAGATACGCAGTATTTT
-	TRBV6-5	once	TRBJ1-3	CASRPDRDSGNTIYF	TGTGCCAGCAGACCAGACAGAGACTCTGGAAACACCATATATTTT
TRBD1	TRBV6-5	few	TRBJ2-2	CASTQGETGELFF	TGTGCCAGCACCCAGGGGGAAACCGGGGAGCTGTTTTTT
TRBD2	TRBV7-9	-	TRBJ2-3	CASPLSGKPPSTDTQYF	TGTGCCAGCCCCCTTAGCGGGAAGCCCCCTAGCACAGATACGCAGTATTTT
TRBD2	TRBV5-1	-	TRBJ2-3	CASSLGLAVKDTQYF	TGCGCCAGCAGCCTGGGACTAGCGGTAAAAGATACGCAGTATTTT
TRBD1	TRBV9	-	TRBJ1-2	CASSVPGQGANTDGYTF	TGTGCCAGCAGCGTCCCGGGACAGGGGGCCAACACTGATGGCTACACCTTC
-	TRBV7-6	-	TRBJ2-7	CASSPLRVRSYEQYF	TGTGCCAGCAGCCCCCTCAGGGTAAGGTCCTACGAGCAGTACTTC
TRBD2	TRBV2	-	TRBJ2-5	CASSYLAGGGETQYF	TGTGCCAGCAGTTACCTAGCGGGGGGCGGAGAGACCCAGTACTTC
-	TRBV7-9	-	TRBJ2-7	CASSPGNSYEQYF	TGTGCCAGCAGCCCCGGGAACTCCTACGAGCAGTACTTC
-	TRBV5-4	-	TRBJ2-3	CASAVAPSRTDTQYF	TGTGCCAGCGCGGTAGCCCCCTCACGCACAGATACGCAGTATTTT
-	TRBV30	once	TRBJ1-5	CAWSVHLSNQPQHF	TGTGCCTGGAGTGTACACCTGAGCAATCAGCCCCAGCATTTT
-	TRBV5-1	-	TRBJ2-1	CASSSRGGEQFF	TGCGCCAGCAGCTCCCGGGGTGGGGAGCAGTTCTTC
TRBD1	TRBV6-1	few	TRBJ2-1	CASSTGQEYNEQFF	TGTGCCAGCAGTACGGGACAGGAATACAATGAGCAGTTCTTC
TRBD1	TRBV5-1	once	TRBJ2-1	CASSLEGRGHSYNEQFF	TGCGCCAGCAGCTTGGAGGGCAGGGGGCACTCCTACAATGAGCAGTTCTTC
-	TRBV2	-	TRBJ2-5	CASKRDTQETQYF	TGTGCCAGCAAACGGGACACACAAGAGACCCAGTACTTC
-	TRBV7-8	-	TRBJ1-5	CASSPPGHESNQPQHF	TGTGCCAGCAGCCCACCGGGACACGAAAGCAATCAGCCCCAGCATTTT
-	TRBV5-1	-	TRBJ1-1	CASSLGRGGTEAFF	TGCGCCAGCAGCTTGGGCCGCGGAGGCACTGAAGCTTTCTTT
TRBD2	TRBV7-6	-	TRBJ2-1	CASSLGREGRGEQFF	TGTGCCAGCAGCTTAGGGCGGGAGGGCCGGGGGGAGCAGTTCTTC
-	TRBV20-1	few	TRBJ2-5	CTAGRRETQYF	TGCACCGCGGGGCGGCGAGAGACCCAGTACTTC
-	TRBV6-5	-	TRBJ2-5	CASSYSRGPQETQYF	TGTGCCAGCAGTTACTCGCGCGGCCCACAAGAGACCCAGTACTTC
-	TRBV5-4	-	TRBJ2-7	CASSLSGLPPYEQYF	TGTGCCAGCAGCTTGTCAGGGCTACCCCCCTACGAGCAGTACTTC
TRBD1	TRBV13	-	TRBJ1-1	CASSFNQGAWGTEAFF	TGTGCCAGCAGCTTTAACCAGGGGGCCTGGGGCACTGAAGCTTTCTTT
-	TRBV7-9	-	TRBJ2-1	CASSPRETVYNEQFF	TGTGCCAGCAGCCCACGGGAGACGGTTTACAATGAGCAGTTCTTC
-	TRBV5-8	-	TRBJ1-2	CASSFSQHNGYTF	TGTGCCAGCAGCTTCTCCCAACATAATGGCTACACCTTC
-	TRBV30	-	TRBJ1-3	CAWSPLGSGNTIYF	TGTGCCTGGAGTCCCCTCGGCTCTGGAAACACCATATATTTT
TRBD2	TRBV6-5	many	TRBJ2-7	CASSPVAGSLSEQYF	TGTGCCAGCAGCCCGGTAGCGGGAAGCCTTAGCGAGCAGTACTTC
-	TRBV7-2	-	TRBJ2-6	CASSFSSSGANVLTF	TGTGCCAGCAGCTTTTCTAGCTCTGGGGCCAACGTCCTGACTTTC
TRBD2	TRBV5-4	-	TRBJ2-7	CASSRGTSGGPPYEQYF	TGTGCCAGCAGCCGAGGGACTAGCGGGGGTCCCCCCTACGAGCAGTACTTC
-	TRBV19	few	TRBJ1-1	CATTGSLGNTEAFF	TGTGCCACCACAGGTTCTCTCGGGAACACTGAAGCTTTCTTT
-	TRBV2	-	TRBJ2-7	CAGGQLSYEQYF	TGTGCCGGAGGACAGCTCTCCTACGAGCAGTACTTC
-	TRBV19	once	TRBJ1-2	CASTHNYGYTF	TGTGCCAGTACCCATAACTATGGCTACACCTTC
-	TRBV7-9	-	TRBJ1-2	CSSSLNSAGGGYTF	TGTTCCAGCAGTTTAAACAGCGCAGGAGGTGGCTACACCTTC
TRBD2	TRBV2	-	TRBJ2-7	CASSWTSPYEQYF	TGTGCCAGCAGTTGGACTAGTCCCTACGAGCAGTACTTC
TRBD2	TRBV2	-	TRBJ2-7	CASSEVSGGANEQYF	TGTGCCAGCAGTGAAGTCAGCGGGGGGGCTAACGAGCAGTACTTC
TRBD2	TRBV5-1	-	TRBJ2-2	CASTSTGGPNTGELFF	TGCGCCAGCACCTCCACGGGGGGACCGAACACCGGGGAGCTGTTTTTT
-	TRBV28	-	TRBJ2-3	CASSLSAGRDGTDTQYF	TGTGCCAGCAGTTTATCTGCAGGGCGGGATGGCACAGATACGCAGTATTTT
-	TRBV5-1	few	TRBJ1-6	CASSWNSGDNSPLHF	TGCGCCAGCAGCTGGAATTCAGGGGATAATTCACCCCTCCACTTT
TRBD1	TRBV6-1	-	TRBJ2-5	CASSHRQGAGETQYF	TGTGCCAGCAGCCACCGACAGGGGGCTGGAGAGACCCAGTACTTC
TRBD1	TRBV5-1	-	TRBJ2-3	CASSPGTGGADTQYF	TGCGCCAGCAGCCCCGGGACAGGGGGCGCAGATACGCAGTATTTT
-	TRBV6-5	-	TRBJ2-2	CASSQTLNTGELFF	TGTGCCAGCAGTCAGACTCTAAACACCGGGGAGCTGTTTTTT
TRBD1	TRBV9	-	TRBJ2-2	CASSTRGTGTNTGELFF	TGTGCCAGCAGCACCAGAGGGACAGGGACGAACACCGGGGAGCTGTTTTTT
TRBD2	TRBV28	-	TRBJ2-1	CASSRPGRAGNEQFF	TGTGCCAGCAGTCGACCGGGGAGGGCCGGGAATGAGCAGTTCTTC
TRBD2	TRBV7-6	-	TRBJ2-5	CASSSSGGLYQETQYF	TGTGCCAGCAGCAGTAGCGGGGGGCTGTACCAAGAGACCCAGTACTTC
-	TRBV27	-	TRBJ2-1	CASSFVRLRGNEQFF	TGTGCCAGCAGTTTCGTAAGACTCAGGGGCAATGAGCAGTTCTTC
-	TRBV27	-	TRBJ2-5	CASTRGAGVQETQYF	TGTGCCAGCACCCGGGGGGCAGGGGTTCAAGAGACCCAGTACTTC
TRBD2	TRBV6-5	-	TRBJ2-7	CASRRGGHEQYF	TGTGCCAGCAGGCGGGGGGGCCACGAGCAGTACTTC
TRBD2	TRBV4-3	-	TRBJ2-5	CASSPGTSGPSQETQYF	TGCGCCAGCAGTCCCGGGACTAGCGGGCCGTCCCAAGAGACCCAGTACTTC
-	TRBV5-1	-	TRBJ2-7	CASSILEGASSEQYF	TGCGCCAGCAGCATTCTGGAGGGGGCATCGAGCGAGCAGTACTTC
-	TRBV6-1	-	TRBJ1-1	CASSETENTEAFF	TGTGCCAGCAGTGAGACAGAGAACACTGAAGCTTTCTTT
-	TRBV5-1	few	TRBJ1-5	CASSPGGGDNQPQNF	TGCGCCAGCAGCCCCGGGGGGGGTGACAATCAGCCCCAGAATTTT
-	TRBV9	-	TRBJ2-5	CASSVTDREGETQYF	TGTGCCAGCAGCGTGACGGACAGGGAGGGAGAGACCCAGTACTTC
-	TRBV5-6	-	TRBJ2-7	CASSLAGDSYEQYF	TGTGCCAGCAGCTTGGCCGGGGACTCCTACGAGCAGTACTTC
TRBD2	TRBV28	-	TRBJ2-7	CASSFRLAGDEQYF	TGTGCCAGCAGTTTCAGACTAGCGGGAGACGAGCAGTACTTC